The 30 T cell receptor beta chains in this list originate from one sample, sequenced in a study of human T cells and chemical hapten exposure (TCRdb year 2021). Interpreted using the paper, the time point label stands for: pre-sensitization, week 0. According to the study, the label for this sample's treatment or condition signals: therapeutic diphenylcyclopropenone sensitization with weekly scalp DPC. The method behind the library was RACE. Instrument on record: NextSeq 500. TCRdb trimmed the raw reads at Q25, called clones with MiXCR and kept productive beta chains. CDR3 protein duplicates are merged, each entry listing the most common genes and DNA. In all, the sample holds 150,000 to 200,000 distinct CDR3 sequences, and around 30% of those were seen once. The top ten constitute roughly 3% of the sample. Sample: whole blood, taken in connection with sensitization to the hapten diphenylcyclopropenone (DPC). These receptors originate from a woman in her twenties or thirties with alopecia areata. Some clones in this sample may be carry-over from other donors' samples.

This chain joins TRBV7-2 and TRBJ1-6; no clear D gene. Trimming shortened V by 7 bases and J by 0 bases, and 10 bases separated the two germline ends. Germline-derived CDR1 and CDR2 are SGHTA and FQGNSA. CDR3 length equals 15 residues. CDR3 amino acids: CASTEHSSYNSPLHF. The CDR3 bases are TGTGCCAGCACCGAACATAGCTCCTATAATTCACCCCTCCACTTT. Full variable domain (remainder filled in from reference TRBV7-2 and TRBJ1-6): GAGVSQSPSNKVTEKGKDVELRCDPISGHTALYWYRQSLGQGLEFLIYFQGNSAPDKSGLPSDRFSAERTGGSVSTLTIQRTQQEDSAVYLCASTEHSSYNSPLHFGNGTRLTVT.

V and J are TRBV6-2 or TRBV6-3 and TRBJ2-7; TRBD2 matches 9 bases. Germline trimming cut 4 bases from V and 7 bases from J; bases unmatched to any gene: 5. Germline V gene data show CDR1 as MNHEY and CDR2 as SVGEGT. The CDR3 loop spans 13 amino acids. The CDR3 region has the DNA TGTGCCAGCAGTTTGGCTAGCGGGGTGGAGCAGTACTTC. Translation gives CASSLASGVEQYF.

This clonotype was detected only once. V and J are TRBV20-1 and TRBJ1-3, with 9 bases matching TRBD1. The V gene's germline CDR1 is DFQATT and CDR2 SNEGSKA (reference sequence). Germline trimming cut 1 base from V and 4 bases from J; bases unmatched to any gene: 11. The length of the CDR3 is 17 residues. CDR3 coding DNA: TGCAGTGCTAGAGCTCCCCCCGGGACAGGGATAGGAAACACCATATATTTT. This sequence encodes CSARAPPGTGIGNTIYF.

This chain links TRBV10-3 with TRBJ1-1; D is unresolved. The germline V gene encodes CDR1 ENHRY and CDR2 SYGVKD. The CDR3 contains 13 residues. Trimming stripped 4 bases from V and 7 bases from J, with 13 bases between. CDR3 protein: CAISGGIGLEAFF. The CDR3 nucleotides read TGTGCCATCAGTGGGGGAATTGGCCTTGAAGCTTTCTTT.

This clonotype has only a few counts. The genes are TRBV11-2 and TRBJ2-1; D gene ambiguous. CDR3 size: 15 residues. The V and J ends lost 1 base and 4 bases respectively, with 11 bases between them. The germline CDR1 and CDR2 sequences are SGHAT and FQNNGV. Here the CDR3 reads CASSLGVIGYNEQFF. CDR3 nucleotides: TGTGCCAGCAGCTTAGGTGTTATTGGATACAATGAGCAGTTCTTC. The variable domain in full, completed from reference TRBV11-2 and TRBJ2-1, reads EAGVAQSPRYKIIEKRQSVAFWCNPISGHATLYWYQQILGQGPKLLIQFQNNGVVDDSQLPKDRFSAERLKGVDSTLKIQPAKLEDSAVYLCASSLGVIGYNEQFFGPGTRLTVL.

In its sample, this clonotype was seen a few times. This chain joins TRBV4-3 and TRBJ1-1, with D tentatively TRBD1 (5 bases). V lost 4 bases to trimming and J lost 7 bases, with 7 bases between them. CDR1 LGHNA and CDR2 YSLEER come from the germline V gene. The CDR3 runs 11 residues. CDR3 sequence (DNA): TGCGCCAGCAGCCGCACAGGTGAAGCTTTCTTT. Translation gives CASSRTGEAFF.

The chain carries TRBV9 and TRBJ2-3, with TRBD2 matching over 10 bases. This CDR3 contains 16 residues. Germline V gene sequence: CDR1 SGDLS, CDR2 YYNGEE. After removal of 3 bases from V and 7 bases from J, the junction contained 11 bases not matched to a gene. CDR3 sequence reads: CASSDQATSGVYTQYF. In DNA form, the CDR3 reads TGTGCCAGCAGCGACCAGGCCACTAGCGGGGTTTATACGCAGTATTTT.

The chain employs TRBV28 and TRBJ2-1; TRBD1 agrees at 7 bases. Trimming at V came to 6 bases and at J to 8 bases, leaving 13 bases not matched to a gene. The CDR3 runs 15 residues. Germline V lookup: CDR1 MDHEN, CDR2 SYDVKM. CDR3 amino acids: CASRHRDREFDEQFF. In DNA form, the CDR3 reads TGTGCCAGCAGACACCGAGACAGGGAATTCGATGAGCAGTTCTTC.

The chain uses TRBV28 and TRBJ1-2, with D possibly matching TRBD1 (6 bases). Germline V gene sequence: CDR1 MDHEN, CDR2 SYDVKM. V was pared by 1 base and J by 9 bases, with 15 bases between. This CDR3 spans 14 amino acids. The DNA of the CDR3 is TGTGCCAGCAGTTTATACCGGGACAAGTTCCGCTACACCTTC. Its protein product is CASSLYRDKFRYTF.

This clonotype was observed a handful of times. The chain combines TRBV20-1 with TRBJ1-2; D may be TRBD1 (5 bases). V lost 3 bases and J lost 5, with 13 bases in between. CDR3 length: 13 amino acids. The germline V gene has CDR1 DFQATT and CDR2 SNEGSKA (reference sequence). CDR3 nucleotide sequence: TGCAGTGCTAGTGGGGGAGGACGGTATGGCTACACCTTC. Translated: CSASGGGRYGYTF.

DNA of the CDR3: TGTGCCATCAAGGGGACAGGGTTAGGTCAGCCCCAGCATTTT. Amino acid sequence: CAIKGTGLGQPQHF. This chain joins TRBV10-3 and TRBJ1-5; TRBD1 aligns across 9 bases. The germline gives CDR1 ENHRY, CDR2 SYGVKD. The CDR3 length is 14 residues. V dropped 7 bases and J dropped 6; count of bases not matched to a gene: 7.

A few counts support this clonotype. V usage is TRBV29-1 and J usage is TRBJ1-2; D unclear. This CDR3 comprises 14 residues. V was shortened by 4 bases and J by 7 bases, with 19 bases between the two germline ends. The germline CDR1 and CDR2 sequences are SQVTM and ANQGSEA. CDR3 sequence reads: CSVVPVTPTGGYTF. Written as DNA, the CDR3 is TGCAGCGTTGTCCCGGTCACCCCGACGGGTGGCTACACCTTC.

This chain links TRBV4-2 with TRBJ2-3; no definite D call. The V and J ends lost 0 bases and 0 bases respectively, with 25 bases between them. CDR3 length: 21 residues. Germline V gene sequence: CDR1 LGHNA, CDR2 YNFKEQ. This chain's CDR3 is CASSQDLNEYTQITSTDTQYF. The CDR3 DNA reads as TGTGCCAGCAGCCAAGATCTAAACGAGTACACTCAAATTACTAGCACAGATACGCAGTATTTT.

This chain uses TRBV5-1 with TRBJ2-7, with D perhaps TRBD2 (6 bases). With 3 bases removed from V and 1 base from J, the gap between germline ends came to 14 bases. The CDR3 extends over 15 amino acids. Germline V CDR1 and CDR2: SGHRS, YFSETQ. The CDR3 protein is CASSSGLSLSYEQYF. CDR3 nucleotides: TGCGCCAGCAGCTCGGGACTTTCATTGTCCTACGAGCAGTACTTC.

The chain has TRBV20-1 and TRBJ2-7; D uncertain. Germline V CDR1 and CDR2: DFQATT, SNEGSKA (reference sequence). The ends were cut back, 1 base at V and 3 bases at J, with 13 bases in the middle. CDR3 length equals 14 residues. The DNA for the CDR3 is TGCAGTGCTAGAGTCGCCGGAGAAGGCTACGAGCAGTACTTC. Translating it yields CSARVAGEGYEQYF.

V usage is TRBV6-1 and J usage is TRBJ2-7; D gene unclear. Trimming pared 3 bases from V and 1 base from J, leaving 10 bases between. The CDR3 spans 14 residues. The germline V gene encodes CDR1 MNHNS and CDR2 SASEGT. The CDR3 loop is CASSDSGVSYEQYF. As DNA, the CDR3 is TGTGCCAGCAGTGACTCTGGGGTATCCTACGAGCAGTACTTC.

The chain joins TRBV7-2 to TRBJ2-7; D call uncertain. The germline V gene has CDR1 SGHTA and CDR2 FQGNSA. This CDR3 has 13 amino acids. Trimming removed 5 bases from V and 0 bases from J, with 8 bases in between. The CDR3 DNA reads as TGTGCCAGCAGCGCCCGACGCTCCTACGAGCAGTACTTC. This sequence encodes CASSARRSYEQYF.

This clonotype was counted only a few times. The rearrangement links TRBV7-9 to TRBJ1-6; tentative D call: TRBD1 (5 bases). There are 15 residues in the CDR3. The germline CDR1 and CDR2 sequences are SEHNR and FQNEAQ (reference sequence). V was cut by 3 bases and J by 7 bases, with 13 bases left in between. The CDR3 spells CASSLAGGINSPLHF. The DNA of the CDR3 is TGTGCCAGCAGCTTGGCGGGGGGAATCAATTCACCCCTCCACTTT. Full variable domain (outside the CDR3, taken from reference TRBV7-9 and TRBJ1-6): DTGVSQNPRHKITKRGQNVTFRCDPISEHNRLYWYRQTLGQGPEFLTYFQNEAQLEKSRLLSDRFSAERPKGSFSTLEIQRTEQGDSAMYLCASSLAGGINSPLHFGNGTRLTVT.

The V gene is TRBV12-3 or TRBV12-4, the J gene TRBJ2-1; D gene unclear. Trimming took 5 bases from V and 6 from J, leaving 5 bases between them. This CDR3 comprises 11 residues. CDR3 loop: CASSVINEQFF. The CDR3 nucleotides read TGTGCCAGCAGTGTCATCAATGAGCAGTTCTTC.

This chain joins TRBV29-1 and TRBJ2-7, with D hard to call. This CDR3 is 13 amino acids long. Per germline, CDR1 SQVTM and CDR2 ANQGSEA. V was pared by 3 bases and J by 3 bases, with 12 bases between. The CDR3, as DNA: TGCAGCGTTGAGCTTGTGGGGATCTACGAGCAGTACTTC. It is translated as CSVELVGIYEQYF.

This sequence joins TRBV6-5 and TRBJ2-7, with 10 positions matching TRBD1. The CDR3 contains 16 residues. V gave up 7 bases and J gave up 1 base; unmatched junction bases: 10. Per germline, CDR1 MNHEY and CDR2 SVGAGI. CDR3 residues: CASTPLGTGASYEQYF. CDR3 nucleotides: TGTGCCAGCACCCCTCTCGGGACAGGGGCATCCTACGAGCAGTACTTC.

This clonotype was counted a few times. The chain joins TRBV5-1 to TRBJ1-1; 10 positions match TRBD1. With V trimmed by 1 base and J by 7 bases, 10 bases remained unmatched. The CDR3 totals 16 residues. Looked up from germline, CDR1 is SGHRS and CDR2 is YFSETQ. The CDR3 region has the DNA TGCGCCAGCAGCTTGCGGGACAGGGGAGTGCAGGGTGAAGCTTTCTTT. Amino acids: CASSLRDRGVQGEAFF.

This clonotype appeared many times. The V gene is TRBV20-1, the J gene TRBJ1-5, with D tentatively TRBD1 (5 bases). V dropped 6 bases and J dropped 4 bases, with 16 bases sitting between them. The CDR3 contains 14 residues. Looked up from germline, CDR1 is DFQATT and CDR2 is SNEGSKA (reference sequence). CDR3 in amino acids: CSARTGTVNQPQHF. The CDR3 region has the DNA TGCAGTGCCCGAACCGGGACTGTGAATCAGCCCCAGCATTTT.

This clonotype came up a few times. The chain employs TRBV5-5 and TRBJ2-3; unclear D gene. The CDR3 contains 14 residues. The germline V and J ends were trimmed by 3 bases and 2 bases, with 10 bases remaining between them. In germline, CDR1 is SGHKS, CDR2 YYEKEE (reference sequence). CDR3: CASSSDQHTDTQYF. The CDR3 nucleotides read TGTGCCAGCAGCTCGGACCAACACACAGATACGCAGTATTTT.

The table lists this clonotype with a few counts. The V gene is TRBV11-3, the J gene TRBJ2-1; 7 bases agree with TRBD2. Germline CDR1 and CDR2: SGHNT and YENEEA. The CDR3 contains 15 residues. J was trimmed by 5 bases and V by 0 bases; bases with no gene match: 4. The CDR3 is CASSLDMGLNNEQFF. The CDR3 DNA is TGTGCCAGCAGCTTAGATATGGGACTAAACAATGAGCAGTTCTTC.

This clonotype was picked up a small number of times. The CDR3: CSARVQAGGPYEQYF. The CDR3 nucleotides read TGCAGTGCTAGAGTCCAAGCGGGAGGGCCCTACGAGCAGTACTTC. The J gene is TRBJ2-7, the V gene TRBV20-1; 10 bases match TRBD2. Losses at the gene ends were 1 base for V and 2 bases for J; bases not matched to a gene: 5. In germline, CDR1 is DFQATT, CDR2 SNEGSKA (reference sequence). There are 15 residues in the CDR3.

The chain couples TRBV6-2 or TRBV6-3 to TRBJ2-2; 11 bases are a match to TRBD2. This CDR3 comprises 16 residues. Germline V gene data show CDR1 as MNHEY and CDR2 as SVGEGT. With 5 bases clipped from V and 1 base from J, the junction kept 3 bases outside the gene matches. CDR3 protein: CASSIAGGKNTGELFF. As DNA, the CDR3 is TGTGCCAGCAGTATAGCGGGAGGGAAGAACACCGGGGAGCTGTTTTTT.

The rearrangement joins TRBV12-3 or TRBV12-4 to TRBJ2-5; D uncertain. The length of the CDR3 is 16 residues. V lost 6 bases to trimming and J lost 5 bases, with 22 bases between them. CDR3 DNA: TGTGCCAGCAGACCCAAGCCCATGGAGCCCATGGAGACCCAGTACTTC. The encoded protein is CASRPKPMEPMETQYF.

CDR3 protein: CASSREGGLGDTEAFF. In DNA, the CDR3 is TGTGCCAGCTCACGAGAGGGGGGGCTCGGGGACACTGAAGCTTTCTTT. The chain uses TRBV18 and TRBJ1-1, with D maybe TRBD1 (6 bases). This CDR3 has 16 residues. The germline V gene has CDR1 KGHSH and CDR2 LQKENI. The V end lost 4 bases, the J end lost 3 bases, and 18 bases lay between the germline ends.

This clonotype came up a few times. The chain uses TRBV28 and TRBJ2-1; D possibly corresponds to TRBD1 (5 bases). V was trimmed by 1 base and J by 6 bases, leaving 13 bases between them. The germline V gene encodes CDR1 MDHEN and CDR2 SYDVKM. CDR3 size: 15 residues. The CDR3 loop reads CASSLYRGAPNEQFF. In DNA form, the CDR3 reads TGTGCCAGCAGTTTATATAGGGGTGCACCCAATGAGCAGTTCTTC.